The following is a TCR beta chain sequence with its context. Its antigen is not yet known. Base qualities are missing; no much larger clone stands one base away. The data were obtained in a study of blood T cell repertoires in COVID-19 (TCRdb year 2020). Some background on the complete study: Samples from collaborators originated in the United States, Italy and Spain and spanned both the acute and convalescent phases of COVID-19. The material from the prospective study consisted of cDNA or gDNA derived from T cells, B-cell-depleted T cells, or PBMCs. Deeply sampled blood TCRbeta repertoires from subjects exposed to, actively infected with, or recovered from COVID-19 were included in the dataset. The repertoires were released in a freely available public database meant as a resource for research on the immune response to SARS-CoV-2. Samples were obtained from the ongoing ImmuneRACE study (first 160 participants) and from roughly 1,300 subjects provided by 6 global collaborators. Nearly every sample came with metadata listing a de-identified subject ID, COVID-19 status, age in years and sex. Where available, HLA class I and class II types were taken from metadata supplied by the sample provider and were not determined by assay-based typing. Overall study results and their limits: The amount of clinical and demographic metadata varied by source and participant and was provided uncurated.

Collaborating institutions collected whole blood in K2EDTA tubes following their own protocols. For TCRbeta analysis, collaborators shipped samples in one of three forms: frozen whole blood, isolated PBMCs, or DNA extracted from either of those sample types. Taken from cysteine to phenylalanine, the CDR3 has 16 residues. Of all the DNA, just the CDR3 is kept, 48 bases in frame from base 1. For CDR1 and CDR2, the germline V gene (reference sequence) lists MNHEY and SMNVEV. From V the trimming removes 6 bases and from J it removes 0 bases, while the gene matches leave 4 bases of the junction unaccounted for. TCRbeta CDR3 regions were amplified from genomic DNA using the immunoSEQ Assay, a bias-controlled multiplex PCR. The paper's processing steps were these. The number of nucleated cells in each sample was estimated from the amplification of reference gene primers within the assay. Sequence reads were collapsed and filtered to measure the absolute abundance of every unique TCRbeta CDR3 rearrangement. Productive Simpson clonality was computed per sample as the square root of Simpson's diversity index over productive rearrangements. TCRdb mirrors the immuneACCESS table, restricted to in-frame sequences. Some clones are absent from its copies; in checked studies, under half trace to an unresolved V gene, and the reason for the others is unknown. V, J and clone size are taken as reported in that table, and D and trimming were inferred from the DNA itself. Here the sample has some 90,000 clones; 85% to 90% occur a single time. The top ten clonotypes cover roughly 4.9% of the sample.

The clonotype was recovered from a woman aged 80 or older with active COVID-19. Source material: peripheral blood. The chain uses TRBV27 and TRBJ1-3, and 11 junctional nucleotides match TRBD1. Here is the DNA: TGTGCCAGCAGCCCCGGGACAGGGGGCTCTGGAAACACCATATATTTT. This yields the protein CASSPGTGGSGNTIYF.